In this sample, the clone carrying this T cell receptor beta chain turned up a few times. The antigen is unknown. cDNA prepared by RNA extraction and subsequent reverse transcription served as the template for sequencing. The data were produced by immunoSEQ multiplex PCR, yet TCRdb's version contains in-frame clones alone and is incomplete. The sample consists of 150,000 to 200,000 clones, 50% to 70% of them appearing once. Described treatment: oral pan-JAK inhibitor, 5-10 mg twice daily. These data originate in a study of CD8+ T cells in alopecia areata. Overall study results and limits: Researchers report lesional scalp, most notably alopecia totalis/universalis, outstripped normal scalp in clonality.

Germline lookup yields CDR1 SQVTM and CDR2 ANQGSEA. The CDR3 totals 12 residues. V shed 0 bases and J shed 6 bases, with 8 bases lying between them. This clonotype was obtained from a human donor with alopecia areata. J is TRBJ1-2 and V is TRBV29-1; D remains unclear. Sequences were derived from CD4+ T cells sorted from blood, sampled between weeks 49 and 50, from a patient treated with tofacitinib. Here the CDR3 reads CSVEDDMNGYTF. The CDR3 DNA follows: TGCAGCGTTGAAGATGATATGAATGGCTACACCTTC.